Listed here are 21 T cell receptor beta chains from one sample, sequenced in a study of T cells in Graves' hyperthyroidism and ophthalmopathy. TCR beta CDR3 sequences were amplified from RNA transcripts. The HTBI primer set served for first-round RT-PCR of the TCR CDR3. Using its own MiXCR run on the multiplex PCR reads, TCRdb lists one record per CDR3 protein. The data show some 530,000 distinct CDR3 sequences, 22% seen once. Sequences were obtained from blood. The receptors originated from a woman in her sixties or seventies with Graves' ophthalmopathy.

J is TRBJ2-4 and V is TRBV5-1; 7 nucleotides match TRBD1. Germline CDR1 reads SGHRS; CDR2 reads YFSETQ. The CDR3 runs 15 residues. The trim removed 2 bases at V and 3 bases at J, leaving 5 bases unmatched. CDR3 coding DNA: TGCGCCAGCAGCTTACAGGGGATGGACAAAAACATTCAGTACTTC. Translation gives CASSLQGMDKNIQYF.

This clonotype was counted only a few times. This rearrangement joins TRBV10-3 to TRBJ2-7, with 7 nucleotides matching TRBD1. The CDR3 extends over 13 amino acids. The V gene's germline CDR1 is ENHRY and CDR2 SYGVKD. V was pared by 6 bases and J by 3 bases, with 5 bases of the junction left unmatched. CDR3: CAISVQGNYEQYF. Written as DNA, the CDR3 is TGTGCCATCAGCGTACAGGGGAACTACGAGCAGTACTTC.

The chain has TRBV7-9 and TRBJ2-1, with 11 bases that match TRBD2. The germline V gene encodes CDR1 SEHNR and CDR2 FQNEAQ (reference sequence). V trimming: 4 bases; J trimming: 8 bases; junction bases outside the gene matches: 7. The CDR3 contains 15 residues. CDR3 DNA sequence: TGTGCCAGCAGCTCAACTAGCGGGAGTAGTTATGAGCAGTTCTTC. Its protein product is CASSSTSGSSYEQFF.

This rearrangement joins TRBV4-3 to TRBJ2-6; no clear D. This CDR3 comprises 16 residues. Trimming left V 0 bases short and J 0 bases short, with 6 bases between. Germline assignment: CDR1 LGHNA and CDR2 YSLEER. The CDR3: CASSQEISSGANVLTF. CDR3 bases: TGCGCCAGCAGCCAAGAAATTAGCTCTGGGGCCAACGTCCTGACTTTC.

This clonotype was seen a few times. Here the CDR3 DNA reads TGTGCCTGGAGGGAAGGTCCGGCTATCCAGACCCAGTACTTC. It encodes CAWREGPAIQTQYF. The V gene is TRBV30, the J gene TRBJ2-5; D is unresolved. Germline V lookup: CDR1 GTSNPN, CDR2 SVGIG (reference sequence). The germline V and J ends were trimmed by 3 bases and 6 bases, with 17 bases remaining between them. The CDR3 is 14 residues long.

The CDR3 DNA is TGTGCCAGCAGCACCCCGGGACTCCCGGGCTACACCTTC. Translating gives CASSTPGLPGYTF. The V gene is TRBV28, the J gene TRBJ1-2; maybe TRBD1 (5 bases). V gave up 6 bases and J gave up 8 bases, with 16 bases separating them. CDR1 is MDHEN, CDR2 SYDVKM, per germline. The CDR3 runs 13 residues.

The chain links TRBV2 to TRBJ2-6, with D possibly being TRBD1 (6 bases). The V and J ends lost 7 bases and 0 bases respectively, with 13 bases between them. The germline V gene encodes CDR1 SNHLY and CDR2 FYNNEI. The CDR3 has 16 residues. The chain's CDR3 is CASNRDGGSGANVLTF. In DNA form, the CDR3 reads TGTGCCAGCAACAGGGATGGGGGCTCTGGGGCCAACGTCCTGACTTTC.

This clonotype was seen many times. The rearrangement links TRBV12-3 or TRBV12-4 to TRBJ1-1; 8 bases are a match to TRBD1. The CDR3 consists of 15 residues. After removal of 6 bases from V and 3 bases from J, the junction contained 9 bases not matched to a gene. The CDR3 is CASRPATGVHTEAFF. The DNA for the CDR3 is TGTGCCAGCAGGCCGGCGACAGGGGTGCACACTGAAGCTTTCTTT.

This sequence joins TRBV7-9 and TRBJ1-4; D possibly corresponds to TRBD1 (5 bases). This CDR3 comprises 14 residues. Germline V gives CDR1 SEHNR, CDR2 FQNEAQ (reference sequence). V shed 3 bases and J shed 6 bases, with 11 bases lying between them. The CDR3 loop reads CASSFRASDEKLFF. DNA for the CDR3: TGTGCCAGCAGCTTCAGGGCCTCTGATGAAAAACTGTTTTTT.

This sequence joins TRBV4-3 and TRBJ2-1; 7 positions agree with TRBD2. The germline V gene has CDR1 LGHNA and CDR2 YSLEER. The V and J ends lost 1 base and 3 bases, in that order; junction bases with no gene match: 12. This CDR3 contains 18 residues. Here the CDR3 reads CASSQGLGSERGYNEQFF. The CDR3 nucleotides read TGCGCCAGCAGCCAAGGTTTAGGGTCGGAGCGGGGCTACAATGAGCAGTTCTTC.

This clonotype turned up a few times. The chain carries TRBV7-3 and TRBJ1-1; no firm D call. The germline V gene has CDR1 SGHTA and CDR2 FQGTGA. This CDR3 is built from 13 residues. Trimming took off 1 base at V and 7 bases at J, with 10 bases between the two ends. CDR3 loop: CASSLKLRDEAFF. CDR3 bases: TGTGCCAGCAGCTTAAAATTGAGGGATGAAGCTTTCTTT.

This clonotype came up a few times. The chain links TRBV12-5 to TRBJ2-7, with 10 nucleotides matching TRBD1. With V trimmed by 2 bases and J by 5 bases, 6 bases remained unmatched. The CDR3 totals 15 residues. Germline assignment: CDR1 LGHNT and CDR2 FRNRAP. CDR3 sequence (DNA): TGTGCTAGTGGTTTGATTGGGACAGGGGAGGACGAGCAGTACTTC. As protein: CASGLIGTGEDEQYF.

This clonotype has at least ten counts. This chain connects TRBV30 to TRBJ2-1; D is unresolved. Germline CDR1 reads GTSNPN; CDR2 reads SVGIG (reference sequence). Trimming pared 5 bases from V and 9 bases from J, leaving 8 bases between. This CDR3 region has 10 residues. The CDR3 here is CAWGSIEQFF. CDR3 sequence (DNA): TGTGCCTGGGGGTCTATTGAGCAGTTCTTC.

This chain connects TRBV6-2 or TRBV6-3 to TRBJ1-2, with D tentatively TRBD1 (6 bases). Germline-derived CDR1 and CDR2 are MNHEY and SVGEGT. The V end was cut by 2 bases, the J end by 2 bases, with 12 bases between. The CDR3 totals 15 residues. The CDR3 coding sequence is TGTGCCAGCAGTTACCCCGGGACAACCAACTATGGCTACACCTTC. Its protein product is CASSYPGTTNYGYTF.

This clonotype was observed a few times. The V and J genes are TRBV3-1 and TRBJ2-7, with 8 bases matching TRBD2. The CDR3 is made up of 15 amino acids. The V segment lost 3 bases and the J segment 0 bases; nucleotides outside the gene matches: 4. CDR1 LGHDT and CDR2 YNNKEL come from the germline V gene (reference sequence). The CDR3 sequence: CASSHTSGPSYEQYF. CDR3 bases: TGTGCCAGCAGCCACACTAGCGGCCCCTCCTACGAGCAGTACTTC.

CDR3 protein: CASSSSLAASTDTQYF. The CDR3 DNA reads as TGCGCCAGCAGCTCATCGCTAGCGGCAAGCACAGATACGCAGTATTTT. The chain has TRBV5-1 and TRBJ2-3, with 7 bases that match TRBD2. Losses at the gene ends were 3 bases for V and 0 bases for J; bases not matched to a gene: 7. The germline CDR1 and CDR2 sequences are SGHRS and YFSETQ. The CDR3 has 16 residues.

J is TRBJ2-7 and V is TRBV20-1; D tentatively reads TRBD1 or TRBD2 (5 bases each). V gave up 3 bases and J gave up 2 bases, with 17 bases separating them. The CDR3 is made up of 15 amino acids. The germline V gene encodes CDR1 DFQATT and CDR2 SNEGSKA (reference sequence). The CDR3, as DNA: TGCAGTGCTAGTTTGATTGGGGGAGCTCCCTACGAGCAGTACTTC. As protein: CSASLIGGAPYEQYF.

The chain is built from TRBV15 and TRBJ2-1, with 10 bases lining up with TRBD2. The germline gives CDR1 LNHNV, CDR2 YYDKDF (reference sequence). Unmatched junction bases numbered 2, after V lost 6 bases and J lost 0 bases. The CDR3 extends over 15 amino acids. The CDR3 loop reads CATRPSGSSYNEQFF. CDR3 nucleotide sequence: TGTGCCACCAGACCTAGCGGGAGCTCCTACAATGAGCAGTTCTTC.

This chain uses TRBV15 with TRBJ2-3; 9 nucleotides line up with TRBD1. The CDR3 has 16 residues. Germline V lookup: CDR1 LNHNV, CDR2 YYDKDF (reference sequence). Unmatched junction bases numbered 9, after V lost 4 bases and J lost 4 bases. CDR3 sequence (DNA): TGTGCCACCAGCACCCCGGACAGGGGAGGGTCAGATACGCAGTATTTT. Encoded protein: CATSTPDRGGSDTQYF.

This clonotype has only one observation. The rearrangement joins TRBV18 to TRBJ1-5; 9 bases are a match to TRBD1. This CDR3 is 15 amino acids long. CDR1 is KGHSH, CDR2 LQKENI, per germline. V was pared by 3 bases and J by 7 bases, with 7 bases of the junction left unmatched. This CDR3 is CASSPSQGATQPQHF. CDR3 coding DNA: TGTGCCAGCTCACCTTCACAGGGGGCAACGCAGCCCCAGCATTTT.

There are many counts of this clonotype. The rearrangement links TRBV28 to TRBJ1-5; 7 nucleotides line up with TRBD1. The V and J ends lost 7 bases and 1 base, in that order; junction bases with no gene match: 7. Germline values: CDR1 MDHEN, CDR2 SYDVKM. The CDR3 runs 15 residues. DNA of the CDR3: TGTGCCAGCACCAAGGGGGCAGGGAGCAATCAGCCCCAGCATTTT. It encodes CASTKGAGSNQPQHF.